This TCR beta chain is drawn from a study of hypomethylating agent response in myelodysplastic syndrome. General study results and limits: Whether shared GLIPH2 clusters recognize novel MDS antigens was not confirmed.

Here immunoSEQ multiplex PCR was the method, and the copy in TCRdb shows in-frame clones only, minus some. This table has under 5,500 clones, roughly 80% appearing once. As regards this clone: The antigen is undetermined.

The clonotype comes from a human donor with myelodysplastic syndrome. This material consisted of bone marrow, taken before or after starting hypomethylating agent treatment for myelodysplastic syndrome (not recorded which).

The CDR3 reads CSVARGDGYTF. In DNA form, the CDR3 reads TGCAGCGTTGCCAGGGGCGATGGCTACACCTTC. J is TRBJ1-2 and V is TRBV29-1; the D gene is possibly TRBD1 (6 bases). Germline V gives CDR1 SQVTM, CDR2 ANQGSEA. V gave up 4 bases and J gave up 6 bases, with 9 bases separating them. The CDR3 runs to 11 residues.